These 27 T cell receptor beta chains were sequenced from one sample in a study of blood T cell repertoires in COVID-19. Generated by immunoSEQ multiplex PCR, the TCRdb table keeps only in-frame clones and is missing some. The repertoire holds hundreds of thousands of clones, with approximately 90% as singletons. The sequenced sample consisted of PBMCs or T cells enriched from blood (not recorded which). The receptors stem from a man aged 18 to 30 who had recovered from COVID-19.

The gene calls are TRBV5-4 and TRBJ2-1; 10 bases align to TRBD2. CDR3 length equals 15 residues. Germline CDR1 and CDR2: SGHNT and YYREEE (reference sequence). The V and J ends lost 6 bases and 9 bases, in that order; junction bases with no gene match: 12. CDR3 sequence: CASTGGLAGVIEQFF. The CDR3 DNA is TGTGCCAGCACTGGGGGTCTAGCGGGAGTAATTGAGCAGTTCTTC.

CDR3 amino acids: CASSIVLNEETQYF. CDR3 bases: TGTGCCAGTAGTATCGTACTGAATGAAGAGACCCAGTACTTC. V usage is TRBV19 and J usage is TRBJ2-5; the D is unclear. Deletions cut 3 bases from V and 3 bases from J, with 11 bases between. From germline, CDR1 is LNHDA and CDR2 SQIVND (reference sequence). The CDR3 consists of 14 residues.

The chain couples TRBV4-2 to TRBJ1-4, with D tentatively TRBD1 (5 bases). The V gene's germline CDR1 is LGHNA and CDR2 YNFKEQ. V lost 0 bases, J lost 0 bases, and 8 bases lay in between. The CDR3 consists of 16 residues. Here the CDR3 DNA reads TGTGCCAGCAGCCAAGATGGGGGGGCAACTAATGAAAAACTGTTTTTT. It yields the protein CASSQDGGATNEKLFF.

The chain carries TRBV2 and TRBJ1-2, with D hard to call. CDR1 is SNHLY and CDR2 is FYNNEI in the germline V gene. This CDR3 comprises 13 residues. V lost 2 bases, J lost 8 bases, and 12 bases lay in between. The CDR3 sequence: CASSETRANGYTF. CDR3 bases: TGTGCCAGCAGTGAAACGCGGGCAAACGGCTACACCTTC.

Only a few counts were recorded for this clone. V and J are TRBV14 and TRBJ2-1; no firm D call. Germline values: CDR1 SGHDN, CDR2 FVKESK. Trimming removed 2 bases from V and 8 bases from J, with 4 bases in between. This CDR3 is built from 11 residues. Here the CDR3 reads CASSQLHEQFF. CDR3 nucleotides: TGTGCCAGCAGCCAACTACATGAGCAGTTCTTC.

V usage is TRBV6-5 and J usage is TRBJ1-6, with 7 bases lining up with TRBD1. Germline V gene data show CDR1 as MNHEY and CDR2 as SVGAGI. The CDR3 totals 15 residues. The ends lost 6 bases at V and 8 bases at J; junction bases unmatched: 10. CDR3 protein: CASRRQGLGDSPLHF. In DNA form, the CDR3 reads TGTGCCAGCAGGAGACAGGGTTTAGGGGATTCACCCCTCCACTTT.

V gene TRBV6-7 combines with J gene TRBJ2-1; 13 bases are shared with TRBD2. TRBV6-7 is designated an ORF whose function remains uncertain. The CDR3 extends over 18 amino acids. V was pared by 8 bases and J by 10 bases, with 20 bases of the junction left unmatched. CDR3 bases: TGTGCCAGCGCACCGGGACTAGCGGGATCCTTCCGCTTTTACGAGCAGTTCTTC. It encodes CASAPGLAGSFRFYEQFF.

The chain recombines TRBV6-5 with TRBJ1-2, with TRBD1 as a possible D gene (6 bases). The CDR3 runs to 15 residues. V was trimmed by 5 bases and J by 4 bases, leaving 17 bases between them. CDR1 and CDR2 (germline): MNHEY, SVGAGI. CDR3 nucleotide sequence: TGTGCCAGCAGTATGCGACAGGTTGGAACCTATGGCTACACCTTC. As protein: CASSMRQVGTYGYTF.

CDR3 loop: CASSSQASGNTIYF. As DNA, the CDR3 is TGTGCCAGCAGTTCACAGGCCTCTGGAAACACCATATATTTT. The genes are TRBV28 and TRBJ1-3, with a possible D match to TRBD1 (5 bases). This CDR3 has 14 amino acids. CDR1 MDHEN and CDR2 SYDVKM come from the germline V gene. Deletions cut 4 bases from V and 0 bases from J, with 7 bases between.

The V and J genes are TRBV4-1 and TRBJ1-2, with D possibly matching TRBD1 (5 bases). Trimming took 0 bases from V and 4 from J, leaving 9 bases between them. CDR1 MGHRA and CDR2 YSYEKL come from the germline V gene. This CDR3 contains 14 residues. As DNA, the CDR3 is TGCGCCAGCAGCCAAGATCAGGGTATCTATGGCTACACCTTC. Translating gives CASSQDQGIYGYTF.

Only one count was recorded for this clone. The V call is TRBV6-1, the J call TRBJ1-4, with unresolved D. The V gene lost 2 bases and the J gene lost 4 bases, with 14 bases spanning the gap. Germline CDR1 MNHNS, CDR2 SASEGT. This CDR3 comprises 16 residues. The CDR3 coding sequence is TGTGCCAGCAGTGAAATAGGAGGCCGCGGTAATGAAAAACTGTTTTTT. The encoded protein is CASSEIGGRGNEKLFF.

As regards this clone: Within the sample, other DNA sequences also encode this same CDR3. This rearrangement joins TRBV24-1 to TRBJ2-2; TRBD1 agrees at 7 bases. CDR1 KGHDR and CDR2 SFDVKD come from the germline V gene. The CDR3 has 14 residues. With 4 bases clipped from V and 3 bases from J, the junction kept 1 base outside the gene matches. The CDR3 loop reads CATSDDRDTGELFF. Written as DNA, the CDR3 is TGTGCCACCAGTGACGACAGGGACACCGGGGAGCTGTTTTTT.

The chain uses TRBV28 and TRBJ1-5; D perhaps matches TRBD1 (5 bases). V was pared by 3 bases and J by 2 bases, with 14 bases between. The CDR3 is 16 residues long. Germline lookup yields CDR1 MDHEN and CDR2 SYDVKM. The CDR3 here is CASSFRSATGNQPQHF. The CDR3 bases are TGTGCCAGCAGTTTTCGATCGGCGACAGGCAATCAGCCCCAGCATTTT. Full variable domain (remainder filled in from reference TRBV28 and TRBJ1-5): DVKVTQSSRYLVKRTGEKVFLECVQDMDHENMFWYRQDPGLGLRLIYFSYDVKMKEKGDIPEGYSVSREKKERFSLILESASTNQTSMYLCASSFRSATGNQPQHFGDGTRLSIL.

The genes are TRBV28 and TRBJ2-3; 8 bases agree with TRBD2. The germline CDR1 and CDR2 sequences are MDHEN and SYDVKM. V lost 10 bases to trimming and J lost 3 bases; unmatched junction nucleotides: 12. CDR3 length: 15 amino acids. The CDR3 spells CAIGAGGARTDTQYF. The CDR3 bases are TGTGCCATCGGGGCGGGGGGCGCGAGGACAGATACGCAGTATTTT.

The J gene is TRBJ2-1, the V gene TRBV5-1; 11 bases agree with TRBD2. This CDR3 has 17 residues. The ends lost 4 bases at V and 0 bases at J; junction bases unmatched: 6. CDR1 and CDR2 (germline): SGHRS, YFSETQ. The CDR3 DNA is TGCGCCAGCAGCACCACTACTAGCGGGAGCTCCTACAATGAGCAGTTCTTC. Translation: CASSTTTSGSSYNEQFF.

The rearrangement joins TRBV7-9 to TRBJ2-3; 9 bases line up with TRBD1. This CDR3 has 18 amino acids. V shed 5 bases, J shed 4 bases, and the junction held 16 bases outside the gene matches. CDR1 and CDR2 (germline): SEHNR, FQNEAQ (reference sequence). The CDR3 DNA is TGTGCCAGCAGCCCCGTAAGGGGGACAGGGAAAGGGGCAGATACGCAGTATTTT. Its translation is CASSPVRGTGKGADTQYF.

The rearrangement links TRBV29-1 to TRBJ2-7; possibly TRBD2 for D (6 bases). V was shortened by 1 base and J by 4 bases, with 17 bases between the two germline ends. Germline V gives CDR1 SQVTM, CDR2 ANQGSEA. The CDR3 consists of 15 residues. CDR3 in DNA: TGCAGCGTTGAAGGCCCGGGACTGCGAGAATACGAGCAGTACTTC. It is translated as CSVEGPGLREYEQYF.

V usage is TRBV21-1 and J usage is TRBJ2-1; the D call in the table, TRBD1, was not verified against the DNA. TRBV21-1 corresponds to a pseudogene. The CDR3 has 16 amino acids. The CDR3 here is CASSRDRGFTNNEQFF. The CDR3 coding sequence is TGTGCCAGCAGCAGGGACAGGGGATTCACTAACAATGAGCAGTTCTTC.

The chain uses TRBV18 and TRBJ2-3; TRBD2 aligns across 7 bases. V shed 1 base, J shed 4 bases, and the junction held 11 bases outside the gene matches. This CDR3 is built from 17 residues. Germline V CDR1 and CDR2: KGHSH, LQKENI. The CDR3 sequence is CASSPQAMGAGSDTQYF. CDR3 DNA sequence: TGTGCCAGCTCACCACAAGCAATGGGAGCGGGATCAGATACGCAGTATTTT.

The chain joins TRBV6-5 to TRBJ2-7; 7 positions match TRBD2. The length of the CDR3 is 16 residues. From germline, CDR1 is MNHEY and CDR2 SVGAGI. Unmatched junction bases numbered 5, after V lost 0 bases and J lost 0 bases. Here the CDR3 reads CASSYSGGASSYEQYF. CDR3 sequence (DNA): TGTGCCAGCAGTTACTCGGGAGGGGCTAGCTCCTACGAGCAGTACTTC.

The chain couples TRBV10-3 to TRBJ2-3; 13 bases map to TRBD2. V was pared by 6 bases and J by 4 bases, with 4 bases of the junction left unmatched. Per the germline V gene, CDR1 is ENHRY and CDR2 is SYGVKD. The CDR3 has 15 amino acids. In DNA, the CDR3 is TGTGCCATCAGGGGGACTAGCGGGACCGCAGATACGCAGTATTTT. This sequence encodes CAIRGTSGTADTQYF.

This clone is a singleton in its sample. Different DNA sequences within this sample yield the same CDR3. The CDR3 reads CASSPGQGNEKLFF. CDR3 nucleotide sequence: TGTGCCAGCAGCCCCGGACAGGGTAATGAAAAACTGTTTTTT. The rearrangement links TRBV7-9 to TRBJ1-4; 8 bases map to TRBD1. This CDR3 region has 14 residues. CDR1 and CDR2 from the germline V gene are SEHNR and FQNEAQ (reference sequence). Trimming took 5 bases from V and 4 from J; bases not matched to a gene: 3.

The chain recombines TRBV3-1 (or the pseudogene TRBV3-2) with TRBJ2-5; a weak D match, TRBD2 (6 bases). Trimming cost V 3 bases and J 4 bases, with 15 bases left between them. CDR3 length: 15 amino acids. The germline V gene has CDR1 LGHDT and CDR2 YNNKEL (reference sequence). The CDR3 is CASSQTTSLRETQYF. CDR3 coding DNA: TGTGCCAGCAGCCAGACTACTAGCTTGAGAGAGACCCAGTACTTC.

The rearrangement uses TRBV5-6 and TRBJ1-1; maybe TRBD1 (6 bases). The CDR3 is 13 amino acids. Germline assignment: CDR1 SGHDT and CDR2 YYEEEE. V lost 3 bases and J 5 bases, leaving 11 bases between the germline ends. The CDR3 DNA reads TGTGCCAGCAGCTACAGGGTCGGTACTGAAGCTTTCTTT. It translates to CASSYRVGTEAFF. Complete variable domain (other parts from reference TRBV5-6 and TRBJ1-1): DAGVTQSPTHLIKTRGQQVTLRCSPKSGHDTVSWYQQALGQGPQFIFQYYEEEERQRGNFPDRFSGHQFPNYSSELNVNALLLGDSALYLCASSYRVGTEAFFGQGTRLTVV.

Only one count was recorded for this clone. This chain links TRBV15 with TRBJ1-4, with D possibly matching TRBD1 (6 bases). Trimming stripped 2 bases from V and 8 bases from J, with 21 bases between. The CDR3 runs 17 residues. Germline V gene lookup returns CDR1 LNHNV and CDR2 YYDKDF (reference sequence). The CDR3 DNA follows: TGTGCCACCAGCAGACCCCGGACAGCAGACCCGAAGGAAAAACTGTTTTTT. Translation: CATSRPRTADPKEKLFF. Together with reference TRBV15 and TRBJ1-4, the CDR3 gives the full variable domain: DAMVIQNPRYQVTQFGKPVTLSCSQTLNHNVMYWYQQKSSQAPKLLFHYYDKDFNNEADTPDNFQSRRPNTSFCFLDIRSPGLGDTAMYLCATSRPRTADPKEKLFFGSGTQLSVL.

This rearrangement joins TRBV3-1 (or the pseudogene TRBV3-2) to TRBJ1-2; 7 positions match TRBD1. Germline assignment: CDR1 LGHDT and CDR2 YNNKEL (reference sequence). Trimming at V came to 3 bases and at J to 8 bases, leaving 9 bases not matched to a gene. This CDR3 has 14 amino acids. Here the CDR3 DNA reads TGTGCCAGCAGCCAGCGACAGGGAGCGCGGGGCTACACCTTC. This translates into CASSQRQGARGYTF.

The chain links TRBV28 to TRBJ2-7, with D hard to call. The V end lost 1 base, the J end lost 0 bases, and 7 bases lay between the germline ends. In germline, CDR1 is MDHEN, CDR2 SYDVKM. CDR3 length: 14 amino acids. The CDR3 nucleotides read TGTGCCAGCAGTTTATATCAGGTCTCCTACGAGCAGTACTTC. As protein: CASSLYQVSYEQYF.